This TCR beta chain was obtained from a study of regulatory T cells in long-lasting Graves disease (dated by TCRdb to about 2021). Background for the entire study: Persistent Graves' disease was defined as antithyroid drug treatment for over 5 years with persistently positive TSH receptor autoantibodies. The study was conducted in China and was registered as a clinical trial. A total of around 33 samples were covered by TCR sequencing, comprising around 13 persistent and approximately 20 newly diagnosed Graves' disease patients. On average, persistent Graves' disease patients in the clinical cohort had been on antithyroid drugs for eight to twelve years. Peripheral blood TCR sequencing and RNA sequencing compared persistent Graves' disease patients with newly diagnosed Graves' disease patients. General findings and caveats noted by the study authors: Lower TCR Shannon entropy and fewer highly expanded clones were observed in persistent Graves' disease patients than in newly diagnosed patients, which suggested clonal expansion. Peripheral blood alone was examined, since thyroid tissue, which constituted the primary lesion, could not be accessed. Persistent disease showed preferential use of TRBV28, TRBJ1-2 and TRBJ2-5, whereas newly diagnosed disease favored TRBV20-1 and TRBJ2-1. The small sample size was acknowledged by the authors as a limitation that may reduce accuracy. More public clonotypes were shared among persistent patients (roughly 2,700) than among newly diagnosed patients (approximately 1,000). Sequencing and analysis were restricted to the TCR beta chain.

There are a few counts of this clonotype. Its antigen specificity is not known. No per-base quality is available; no much larger clone lies one base away. The time point label, read with the paper, signifies: persistent/refractory GD, antithyroid drugs over 5 years with positive TRAb. For both TCR sequencing and RNA sequencing, RNA was extracted from PBMCs in TRIzol. The diagnosis of Graves' disease was made according to American Thyroid Association guidelines. The patients came from an endocrinology department in Xi'an, China. Each patient gave 7.5 to 10 milliliters of peripheral blood, collected in an EDTA anticoagulant tube. PBMCs were isolated by Ficoll Paque Plus density gradient separation without further T cell sorting. An Agilent 2100 Bioanalyzer and agarose gel were used to check RNA quality, while a NanoDrop 2000 measured RNA concentration. Libraries were constructed by multiplex PCR. The reads were generated on an Illumina HiSeq 4000. iRepertoire HTBI primers and Arm-PCR amplification of CDR3 regions were used to construct TCR beta libraries. Before sequencing, the PCR products underwent gel purification. The paper's data handling went like this. A total of 62 TRBV and some 15 TRBJ segments were identified across samples and were used for gene usage analysis of CDR3 amino acid clonotypes. COPE and FqMerger were used to merge the filtered high-quality paired reads into contigs. BLAST was used to align contigs to IMGT TRBV, TRBD and TRBJ reference genes, and CDR3 was defined according to IMGT. Clonotypes above 0.1% frequency were classified as highly expanded clones. Shannon entropy was used to measure repertoire diversity, and the Gini coefficient was used to measure V-J evenness. Public clonotypes were defined as clonotypes shared by more than one individual. The public reads were reanalyzed by TCRdb: fastp trimming at Q25, MiXCR alignment, in-frame beta chains only. CDR3 protein sequences are deduplicated, and each keeps its most common genes and DNA. None of the V and J calls come from the authors' own analysis; TCRdb made them. Counted in this sample were 400,000 to 500,000 distinct CDR3 sequences; approximately 21% of them appeared once. The ten biggest clones cover approximately 6.4% of the sample.

Clipping removes 4 bases from V and 3 bases from J, with 6 as the unmatched junction base count. CDR1 and CDR2, looked up from the germline V gene (reference sequence), are GTSNPN and SVGIG. The CDR3 holds 15 amino acids from the cysteine to the phenylalanine. The kept DNA is CDR3 alone, 45 bases in frame from the first base. The sequence was obtained from a female donor with Graves disease. The sequence is built from TRBV30 and TRBJ2-2; 9 central nucleotides agree with TRBD1. This material consisted of peripheral blood mononuclear cells (PBMCs), taken when the disease was refractory, from a patient treated with antithyroid drugs. The DNA sequence is TGTGCCTGGACTACGGGACAGGGTTACACCGGGGAGCTGTTTTTT. Translation gives CAWTTGQGYTGELFF.